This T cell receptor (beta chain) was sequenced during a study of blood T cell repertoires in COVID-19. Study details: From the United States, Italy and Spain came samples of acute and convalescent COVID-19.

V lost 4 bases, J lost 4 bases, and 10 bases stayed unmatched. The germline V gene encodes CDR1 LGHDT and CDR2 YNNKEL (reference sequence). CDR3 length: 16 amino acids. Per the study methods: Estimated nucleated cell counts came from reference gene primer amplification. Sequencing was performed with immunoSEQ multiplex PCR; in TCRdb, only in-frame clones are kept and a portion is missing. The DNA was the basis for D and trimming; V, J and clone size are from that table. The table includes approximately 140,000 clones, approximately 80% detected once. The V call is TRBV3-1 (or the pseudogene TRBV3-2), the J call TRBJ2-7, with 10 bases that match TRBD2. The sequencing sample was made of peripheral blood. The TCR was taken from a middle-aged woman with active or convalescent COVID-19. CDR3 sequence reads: CASSRFPAGGGYEQYF. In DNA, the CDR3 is TGTGCCAGCAGCCGATTTCCAGCGGGAGGGGGGTACGAGCAGTACTTC.